The text below deals with one T cell receptor (beta chain). Its antigen is as yet unknown. Measured with immunoSEQ multiplex PCR; TCRdb has only the in-frame clones, and not every one. Of 68,000 or so clones listed, 80% to 95% are singletons. These data belong to a study of CD4 T cells in relation to SARS-CoV-2 and coronaviruses. Study-wide findings and caveats: Each donor contributed either pre-pandemic or post-infection samples, not both.

The unexposed donors gave CD4+ T cells in about 2011-2018, prior to COVID-19. Naive and memory CD4+ T cells came from enriched cryopreserved PBMCs. The germline V gene has CDR1 LNHNV and CDR2 YYDKDF (reference sequence). The ends were cut back, 0 bases at V and 6 bases at J, with 12 bases in the middle. The CDR3 spans 14 residues. Sequencing was performed on naive CD4+ T cells from PBMCs. Subset specified: naive CD4+ T cells isolated by negative enrichment. This receptor was obtained from a human donor in good health. This chain joins TRBV15 and TRBJ2-7; TRBD1 is a possible D gene (5 bases). The CDR3 sequence: CATSRDRGRIEQYF. CDR3 nucleotide sequence: TGTGCCACCAGCAGAGATAGGGGCAGGATCGAGCAGTACTTC.